These 20 T cell receptor beta chains were all obtained from the same sample, sequenced in a study of OX40 agonist ivuxolimab in advanced cancers. Library preparation was by the immunoSEQ multiplex PCR assay. TCRdb carries this immuneACCESS record with in-frame sequences only. Its versions omit some clonotypes, under half of them owing to an unresolved V gene in the studies checked, with the rest unexplained. The sample profile shows approximately 80,000 clones; approximately 94% of them were found once. The ten top clones hold 8.5% to 10% of the sample. The source material was CD4+ or CD8+ T cells sorted from blood, sampled in a trial of the OX40 agonist ivuxolimab. All receptors derive from an adult with an advanced solid tumor such as melanoma, head and neck, liver or kidney cancer.

This sequence joins TRBV28 and TRBJ2-3; 7 nucleotides agree with TRBD1. In germline, CDR1 is MDHEN, CDR2 SYDVKM. CDR3 length: 14 amino acids. The V gene end was trimmed by 6 bases and the J gene end by 2 bases; junction bases not matched to a gene: 5. For the CDR3, the DNA is TGTGCCAGCAGCTTCGGGACAGTCACAGATACGCAGTATTTT. Protein product: CASSFGTVTDTQYF.

V usage is TRBV27 and J usage is TRBJ1-4; no firm D call. CDR3 size: 13 residues. Trimming cost V 6 bases and J 8 bases, with 13 bases left between them. In germline, CDR1 is MNHEY, CDR2 SMNVEV (reference sequence). CDR3 sequence (DNA): TGTGCCAGCAGCAACAGATTTGTAGAAAAACTGTTTTTT. Translating gives CASSNRFVEKLFF.

The CDR3 nucleotides read TGTGCCAGCAGCTCCGGGACAGGCTCACTCTTTACCAACACCGGGGAGCTGTTTTTT. As protein: CASSSGTGSLFTNTGELFF. V gene TRBV7-7 combines with J gene TRBJ2-2; the match to TRBD1 covers 8 bases. Germline V gene data show CDR1 as SSHAT and CDR2 as FNYEAQ (reference sequence). The CDR3 sequence is 19 residues long. Trimming took 4 bases from V and 2 from J; bases not matched to a gene: 15.

Only a few counts were recorded for this clone. The J gene is TRBJ2-2, the V gene TRBV6-5, with TRBD2 as a possible D gene (6 bases). Deletions cut 8 bases from V and 3 bases from J, with 10 bases between. Germline V CDR1 and CDR2: MNHEY, SVGAGI. This CDR3 contains 13 residues. CDR3 region: CASSEGDTGELFF. CDR3 coding DNA: TGTGCCAGCTCGGAGGGAGACACCGGGGAGCTGTTTTTT.

The rearrangement uses TRBV2 and TRBJ2-5; D call uncertain. The CDR3 has 12 residues. CDR1 is SNHLY and CDR2 is FYNNEI in the germline V gene. CDR3 nucleotides: TGTGTCGCCCTAGGGATCCAAGAGACCCAGTACTTC. This encodes CVALGIQETQYF.

This rearrangement joins TRBV28 to TRBJ2-7; D gene unclear. Trimming removed 5 bases at V and 0 bases at J, with 11 bases between. Germline loops: CDR1 MDHEN, CDR2 SYDVKM. The CDR3 length is 14 residues. The CDR3 region is CASSLQQNSYEQYF. CDR3 nucleotides: TGTGCCAGCAGTCTGCAACAGAACTCCTACGAGCAGTACTTC.

The rearrangement joins TRBV19 to TRBJ2-1, with TRBD2 identical over 7 bases. Germline CDR1 reads LNHDA; CDR2 reads SQIVND (reference sequence). The CDR3 is made up of 12 amino acids. V lost 5 bases and J lost 9; bases outside the gene matches: 4. The CDR3 nucleotides are TGTGCCAGTAGTCTGGGGGGGACTGAGCAGTTCTTC. Its protein is CASSLGGTEQFF.

The V and J genes are TRBV4-2 and TRBJ1-1; D is undetermined. The CDR3 consists of 15 residues. V gave up 4 bases and J gave up 4 bases, with 16 bases separating them. Germline V gene lookup returns CDR1 LGHNA and CDR2 YNFKEQ. CDR3 protein: CASSPISGEGTEAFF. The CDR3 coding sequence is TGTGCCAGCAGCCCTATTTCAGGTGAGGGCACTGAAGCTTTCTTT.

J is TRBJ2-7 and V is TRBV5-4, with 7 bases fitting TRBD1. The CDR3 spans 14 residues. With 4 bases clipped from V and 2 bases from J, the junction kept 6 bases outside the gene matches. Germline CDR1 is SGHNT and CDR2 is YYREEE (reference sequence). The CDR3 coding sequence is TGTGCCAGCAGCATACGACAGGGAGCCTACGAGCAGTACTTC. Translation gives CASSIRQGAYEQYF.

The rearrangement joins TRBV25-1 to TRBJ2-7; D is ambiguous. The germline CDR1 and CDR2 sequences are MGHDK and SYGVNS. V was trimmed by 8 bases and J by 0 bases, leaving 2 bases between them. The CDR3 spans 10 residues. CDR3 in amino acids: CASFSYEQYF. As DNA, the CDR3 is TGTGCCAGCTTCTCCTACGAGCAGTACTTC.

This sequence joins TRBV28 and TRBJ1-3; 7 bases map to TRBD1. J was trimmed by 2 bases and V by 6 bases; bases with no gene match: 10. From germline, CDR1 is MDHEN and CDR2 SYDVKM. CDR3 length: 16 residues. CDR3 in DNA: TGTGCCAGCAGCCAAGGACAGGCCCTGGCTGGAAACACCATATATTTT. Its translation: CASSQGQALAGNTIYF.

V usage is TRBV6-9 and J usage is TRBJ2-7; D remains unclear. CDR3 length equals 12 residues. Germline loops: CDR1 MNHGY, CDR2 SVAAGI. V lost 3 bases, J lost 3 bases, and 6 bases lay in between. The CDR3 nucleotides are TGTGCCAGCAGTTACTCTAGCTACGAGCAGTACTTC. This gives the protein CASSYSSYEQYF.

The chain is built from TRBV5-1 and TRBJ1-1; 7 positions match TRBD1. The V and J ends lost 0 bases and 3 bases, in that order; junction bases with no gene match: 2. Germline V lookup: CDR1 SGHRS, CDR2 YFSETQ. The CDR3 has 14 residues. The chain's CDR3 is CASSLGTGYTEAFF. CDR3 DNA sequence: TGCGCCAGCAGCTTGGGGACAGGCTACACTGAAGCTTTCTTT.

J is TRBJ1-1 and V is TRBV19, with unresolved D. V was clipped by 7 bases and J by 9 bases, with 6 bases between them. The CDR3 sequence is 9 residues long. Germline V lookup: CDR1 LNHDA, CDR2 SQIVND (reference sequence). CDR3 DNA sequence: TGTGCCAGTAACTTTAAAGCTTTCTTT. The encoded protein is CASNFKAFF.

The rearrangement joins TRBV19 to TRBJ2-2; the D is unclear. The length of the CDR3 is 13 residues. Trimming pared 4 bases from V and 6 bases from J, leaving 9 bases between. Germline lookup yields CDR1 LNHDA and CDR2 SQIVND (reference sequence). CDR3 protein: CASSTYGSGELFF. Here the CDR3 DNA reads TGTGCCAGTAGTACCTATGGGTCCGGGGAGCTGTTTTTT.

The V gene is TRBV7-2, the J gene TRBJ2-5; D unclear. CDR1 is SGHTA, CDR2 FQGNSA, per germline. The CDR3 extends over 16 amino acids. The V and J ends lost 3 bases and 1 base respectively, with 15 bases between them. In nucleotides, the CDR3 is TGTGCCAGCAGCTTGGGGTCAGAACGAGCCCAAGAGACCCAGTACTTC. Translation gives CASSLGSERAQETQYF.

This clone appeared a single time. The chain employs TRBV7-9 and TRBJ1-4, with D tentatively TRBD1 (5 bases). CDR3 length: 15 residues. Trimming shortened V by 6 bases and J by 4 bases, and 15 bases separated the two germline ends. Germline CDR1 reads SEHNR; CDR2 reads FQNEAQ (reference sequence). The CDR3: CASRPLGTGNEKLFF. The CDR3 DNA is TGTGCCAGCAGACCGTTGGGGACGGGTAATGAAAAACTGTTTTTT.

This clone is a singleton in its sample. The J gene is TRBJ2-2, the V gene TRBV27, with 12 bases aligning to TRBD2. Per the germline V gene, CDR1 is MNHEY and CDR2 is SMNVEV (reference sequence). This CDR3 is built from 17 residues. After removal of 8 bases from V and 3 bases from J, the junction contained 10 bases not matched to a gene. CDR3 DNA: TGTGCCAGCCGACTAGCGGGAGTCGGTATTGACACCGGGGAGCTGTTTTTT. Translated, it gives CASRLAGVGIDTGELFF.

This clone has only one observation. J is TRBJ1-2 and V is TRBV6-5; 11 nucleotides align to TRBD1. The CDR3 runs 13 residues. Germline-derived CDR1 and CDR2 are MNHEY and SVGAGI. V gave up 6 bases and J gave up 7 bases; unmatched junction bases: 4. CDR3 nucleotides: TGTGCCAGCAGACCGGGACAGGGGGTTGGCTACACCTTC. This sequence encodes CASRPGQGVGYTF.

This chain connects TRBV4-2 to TRBJ2-1; TRBD1 or TRBD2 may be the D gene (5 bases each). The length of the CDR3 is 20 residues. Trimming left V 1 base short and J 0 bases short, with 22 bases between. CDR1 is LGHNA, CDR2 YNFKEQ, per germline. CDR3 protein: CASSQGSYGASRSSYNEQFF. The CDR3 coding sequence is TGTGCCAGCAGCCAAGGCTCCTACGGGGCTAGCCGAAGCTCCTACAATGAGCAGTTCTTC.